Each of the 5 T cell receptor beta chains below was sequenced from the same sample in a study of blood T cell repertoires in COVID-19 (dated by TCRdb to about 2020). Library creation used the immunoSEQ multiplex PCR assay. Here the immuneACCESS table is served through TCRdb, limited to in-frame sequences with V and J called. Missing clones are a known gap in these copies; in checked studies unresolved V genes cover under half, and the rest lacks a known reason. The sample table shows about 58,000 clones, and around 81% are seen once. Of the sample, roughly 5% is held by the ten largest clones. Sequenced material: peripheral blood. All receptors derive from a human donor in a cohort sampled during active COVID-19.

This clone was observed once. The chain uses TRBV6-5 and TRBJ1-2; D is ambiguous. CDR3 length equals 14 residues. Germline-derived CDR1 and CDR2 are MNHEY and SVGAGI. V lost 7 bases and J lost 2, with 14 bases in between. DNA for the CDR3: TGTGCCAGCAAACGTATAGACACGAACTATGGCTACACCTTC. Protein product: CASKRIDTNYGYTF.

The chain joins TRBV7-9 to TRBJ2-7; TRBD1 matches 7 bases. CDR1 SEHNR and CDR2 FQNEAQ come from the germline V gene (reference sequence). Unmatched junction bases numbered 9, after V lost 4 bases and J lost 0 bases. The CDR3 contains 16 residues. CDR3 bases: TGTGCCAGCAGCTCGGGACAGCCAGAGCACTCCTACGAGCAGTACTTC. It encodes CASSSGQPEHSYEQYF.

The V call is TRBV2, the J call TRBJ2-4, with a tentative D call TRBD1 (5 bases). Deletions cut 2 bases from V and 0 bases from J, with 8 bases between. Germline V lookup: CDR1 SNHLY, CDR2 FYNNEI. This CDR3 spans 15 amino acids. DNA for the CDR3: TGTGCCAGCAGTGAACCAGGGCAAGCCAAAAACATTCAGTACTTC. It encodes CASSEPGQAKNIQYF.

This rearrangement joins TRBV19 to TRBJ1-5; 8 bases align to TRBD1. J gave up 5 bases and V 7 bases, and 13 bases lay outside the gene matches. The germline V gene encodes CDR1 LNHDA and CDR2 SQIVND (reference sequence). CDR3 size: 16 residues. The CDR3 DNA sequence: TGTGCCAGTACCACACCGACAGGGGTTGTTGATCAGCCCCAGCATTTT. The encoded protein is CASTTPTGVVDQPQHF.

V gene TRBV11-2 combines with J gene TRBJ2-3; weak D call: TRBD2 (6 bases). The CDR3 totals 15 residues. Germline lookup yields CDR1 SGHAT and CDR2 FQNNGV. The germline V and J ends were trimmed by 0 bases and 5 bases, with 12 bases remaining between them. The CDR3 is CASSLERDRVDTQYF. In nucleotides, the CDR3 is TGTGCCAGCAGCTTAGAGCGGGATCGGGTAGATACGCAGTATTTT.